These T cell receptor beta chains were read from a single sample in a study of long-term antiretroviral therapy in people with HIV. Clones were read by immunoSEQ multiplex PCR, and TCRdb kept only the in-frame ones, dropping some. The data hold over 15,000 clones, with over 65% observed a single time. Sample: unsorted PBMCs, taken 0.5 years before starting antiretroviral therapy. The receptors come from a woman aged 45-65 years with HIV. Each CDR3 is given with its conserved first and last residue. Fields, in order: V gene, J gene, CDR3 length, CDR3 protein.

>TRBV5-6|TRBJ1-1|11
CASSLGWEAFF
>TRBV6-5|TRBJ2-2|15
CASSYTLLGTGELFF
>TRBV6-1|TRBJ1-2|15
CASRGTAYEDYGYTF
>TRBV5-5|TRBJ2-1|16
CASSPPGQGLYNEQFF
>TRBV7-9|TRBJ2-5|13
CASSQANQETQYF
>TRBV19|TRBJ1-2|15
CASIPRLDTGYGYTF
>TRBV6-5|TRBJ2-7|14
CASRLSGRTYEQYF
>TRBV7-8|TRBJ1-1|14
CASSARQMNTEAFF
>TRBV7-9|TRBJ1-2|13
CASSPPGRNGYTF
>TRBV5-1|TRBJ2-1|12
CASSLALNEQFF
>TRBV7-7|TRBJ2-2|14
CASSLNRNTGELFF
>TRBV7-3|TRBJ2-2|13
CASSLGSPGELFF
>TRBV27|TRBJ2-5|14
CASSSRRGRETQYF
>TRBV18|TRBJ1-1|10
CASSGTEAFF
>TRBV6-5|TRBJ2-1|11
CASSQGLEEFF
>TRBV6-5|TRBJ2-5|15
CASNTGTGNRETQYF
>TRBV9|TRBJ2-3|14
CASSVRRVSDTQYF
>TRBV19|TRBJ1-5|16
CASSKPSGTLNQPQHF
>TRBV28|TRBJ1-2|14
CASSFRDGNYGYTF
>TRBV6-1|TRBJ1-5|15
CASSEAGRLNQPQHF
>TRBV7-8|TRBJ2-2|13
CASSSENTGELFF
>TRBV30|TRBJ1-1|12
CAWSVSAGEAFF
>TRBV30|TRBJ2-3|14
CAWQTGPVADTQYF
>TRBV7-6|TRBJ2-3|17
CASSLAPSGGGPDTQYF
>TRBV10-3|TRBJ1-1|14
CALRQGSMNTEAFF
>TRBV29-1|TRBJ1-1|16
CSVVRQGAGMNTEAFF
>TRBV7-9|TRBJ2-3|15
CASSLGLLITDTQYF
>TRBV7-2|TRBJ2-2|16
CASSNSGGLGTGELFF
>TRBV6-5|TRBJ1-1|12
CASSRTGNEAFF
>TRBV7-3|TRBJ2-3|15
CASSLTSRVEDTQYF
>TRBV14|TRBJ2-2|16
CASSQDSTRRAGELFF
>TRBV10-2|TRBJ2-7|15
CASSDGSGGLYEQYF
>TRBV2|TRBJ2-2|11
CASILTGELFF
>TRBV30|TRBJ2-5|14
CAWSGNSPKGTQYF
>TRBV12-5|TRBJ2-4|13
CASLRDRGDIQYF
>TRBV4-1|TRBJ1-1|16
CASSQADRGLNTEAFF
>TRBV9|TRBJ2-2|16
CASSRPGLSNTGELFF
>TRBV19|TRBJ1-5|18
CASSKGMGTGGVRQPQHF
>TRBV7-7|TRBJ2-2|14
CASSSTGGTGELFF
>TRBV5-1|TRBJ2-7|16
CASSLAVGSGNYEQYF
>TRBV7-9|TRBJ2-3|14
CASGRGARGDTQYF
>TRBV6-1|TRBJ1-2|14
CASSIARVGYGYTF
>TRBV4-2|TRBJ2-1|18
CASSPTGGAAPTYNEQFF
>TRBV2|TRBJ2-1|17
CASSEPIQGSNYNEQFF
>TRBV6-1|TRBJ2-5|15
CASSEAILAEETQYF
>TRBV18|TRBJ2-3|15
CASSPLAGLADTQYF